This T cell receptor (beta chain) emerged from a study of cytomegalovirus exposure and HLA in healthy donors. Trimming removed 7 bases from V and 0 bases from J, with 13 bases in between. The V gene's germline CDR1 is MNHNS and CDR2 SASEGT. The CDR3 has 15 amino acids. The primer mix had 60 Vbeta and 13 Jbeta primers. Produced via immunoSEQ multiplex PCR; TCRdb's table is partial and in-frame only. The sample shows 100,000 to 150,000 clones, 80% of them seen only once. The sequenced sample was PBMCs. The V call is TRBV6-1, the J call TRBJ2-4, with D possibly TRBD1 on 6 matching bases. The receptor comes from a man aged 40-49 years in good health and CMV-seronegative. The CDR3 bases are TGTGCCAGCACCTATACAGGGACAGCCAAAAACATTCAGTACTTC. Translated, it gives CASTYTGTAKNIQYF.